This T cell receptor beta chain is drawn from a study of blood T cell repertoires in COVID-19. At the level of the study: The origin of the acute and convalescent COVID-19 samples was the United States, Italy and Spain. Sources were T cells, B-cell-depleted T cells, or PBMCs; the material itself was cDNA or gDNA.

Original handling: Reference gene primer amplification yielded estimated nucleated cell counts. Repertoires were generated with immunoSEQ multiplex PCR, while TCRdb's copy carries only in-frame clones and drops some. The V and J calls and clone size come from that table; D and trimming were worked out from the DNA. Of roughly 80,000 clones listed, 70% to 85% are singletons. V lost 6 bases and J lost 7; bases outside the gene matches: 10. The CDR3 runs to 15 residues. Germline lookup yields CDR1 MNHEY and CDR2 SVGAGI. Source material: peripheral blood. This TCR was sampled from a human donor in a cohort sampled during active COVID-19. This rearrangement joins TRBV6-5 to TRBJ1-4; TRBD1 matches 8 bases. The CDR3 reads CASRPRQGSREKLFF. CDR3 coding DNA: TGTGCCAGCAGACCCCGACAGGGGAGTCGTGAAAAACTGTTTTTT.